This T cell receptor (beta chain) is from a study of shared clonotypes between healthy human individuals. V gave up 6 bases and J gave up 2 bases, with 8 bases separating them. Germline values: CDR1 MDHEN, CDR2 SYDVKM. The CDR3 length is 13 residues. With respect to this clone: Its antigen is unknown.

Donors were healthy HIV-negative adults without recently reported acute infections or vaccinations. Study-level results: A generally larger estimated richness was seen in naive subsets than in memory subsets.

The assay ran at deep level. The input for sorted-subset replicate PCRs was around 200 ng DNA, tens of thousands of T cell genomes. Sequencing was performed with immunoSEQ multiplex PCR; in TCRdb, only in-frame clones are kept and a portion is missing. This table has over a million clones, roughly 80% appearing once. What was sequenced was memory CD4+ T cells sorted from blood. The subset denotes: CD45RA-negative fraction. This TCR came from a man younger than 35 in good health. The rearrangement uses TRBV28 and TRBJ1-5; D gene unclear. The DNA of the CDR3 is TGTGCCAGCAGGGCCGAGGGCAATCAGCCCCAGCATTTT. Amino acids: CASRAEGNQPQHF.